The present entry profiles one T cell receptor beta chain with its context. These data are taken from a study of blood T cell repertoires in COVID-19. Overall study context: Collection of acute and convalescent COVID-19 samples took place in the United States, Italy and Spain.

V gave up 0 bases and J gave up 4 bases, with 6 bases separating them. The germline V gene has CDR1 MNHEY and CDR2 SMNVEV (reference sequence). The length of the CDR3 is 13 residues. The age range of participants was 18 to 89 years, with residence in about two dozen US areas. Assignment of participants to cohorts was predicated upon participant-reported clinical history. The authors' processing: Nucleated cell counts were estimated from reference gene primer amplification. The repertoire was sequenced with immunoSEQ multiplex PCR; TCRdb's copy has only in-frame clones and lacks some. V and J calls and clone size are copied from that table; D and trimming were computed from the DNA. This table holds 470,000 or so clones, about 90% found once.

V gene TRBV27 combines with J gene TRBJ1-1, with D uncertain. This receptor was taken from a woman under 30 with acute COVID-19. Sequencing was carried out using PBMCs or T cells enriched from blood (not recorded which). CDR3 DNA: TGTGCCAGCAGTTTATCCGGGTCCACTGAAGCTTTCTTT. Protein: CASSLSGSTEAFF.